These T cell receptor beta chains were read from a single sample in a study of blood T cell repertoires in COVID-19. The protocol was immunoSEQ multiplex PCR, while the TCRdb copy is restricted to in-frame clones and leaves out a portion. There are about 130,000 clones in the sample; about 79% occur only once, and about 16% lies in the top ten. The sequenced sample was peripheral blood. The source is a woman in her fifties or sixties with acute or convalescent COVID-19. The CDR3 runs from the conserved cysteine through the conserved F or W. D genes are given only for firm matches. Clone size appears in some rows only: once, few, many, or a class for an expanded clone.

J gene	clone size	D gene	V gene	CDR3 DNA	CDR3 protein
TRBJ1-1	.	TRBD1	TRBV4-1	TGCGCCAGCAGCCACGACAGGGTTCAGGACACTGAAGCTTTCTTT	CASSHDRVQDTEAFF
TRBJ1-6	.	.	TRBV19	TGTGCCAGTAGTATAGACAGGGAAAGAGAAAATATAATTTCACCCCTCCACTTT	CASSIDRERENIISPLHF
TRBJ2-2	.	.	TRBV3-1/TRBV3-2	TGTGCCAGCAGCCTAAGCGGAGGACAGACCGGGGAGCTGTTTTTT	CASSLSGGQTGELFF
TRBJ2-1	.	TRBD1	TRBV5-5	TGTGCCAGCAGCCGGACCGCGACAGGGAATGAGCAGTTCTTC	CASSRTATGNEQFF
TRBJ1-2	.	.	TRBV9	TGTGCCAGCAGCCCCAACGGAGGTATGAGCTACACCTTC	CASSPNGGMSYTF
TRBJ1-1	.	TRBD1	TRBV9	TGTGCCAGCAGCATTGGACAGGGTGGGACTGAAGCTTTCTTT	CASSIGQGGTEAFF
TRBJ2-3	.	.	TRBV5-5	TGTGCCAGCAGCCCTCCCGACAGTCGAATCACAGATACGCAGTATTTT	CASSPPDSRITDTQYF
TRBJ1-1	.	TRBD1	TRBV3-1/TRBV3-2	TGTGCCAGCAGCCACTCGACGACAGGGACTTCTGAAGCTTTCTTT	CASSHSTTGTSEAFF
TRBJ2-2	.	.	TRBV6-6	TGTGCCAGCAGCCCCGCGGCTCCGACCGGGGAGCTGTTTTTT	CASSPAAPTGELFF
TRBJ1-2	few	TRBD1	TRBV19	TGTGCCAGTAGTAGGGACAGTGGTGGCTACACCTTC	CASSRDSGGYTF
TRBJ2-7	.	.	TRBV5-5	TGTGCCAGCAGCGTCCGGGACTCCCCCTACGAGCAGTACTTC	CASSVRDSPYEQYF
TRBJ2-7	once	TRBD1	TRBV6-5	TGTGCCAGCAGTCCACGGGACAGAGCGTCCTACGAGCAGTACTTC	CASSPRDRASYEQYF
TRBJ1-3	.	TRBD1	TRBV28	TGTGCCACCGCGGGGACAGGGACTGGAAACACCATATATTTT	CATAGTGTGNTIYF
TRBJ1-1	.	.	TRBV14	TGTGCCAGCAGCCAAGTATCGGGGGGCACTGAAGCTTTCTTT	CASSQVSGGTEAFF
TRBJ2-7	.	.	TRBV6-5	TGTGCCAGCAGAAAGGACAGAGTCGTGTGGGAGCAGTACTTC	CASRKDRVVWEQYF
TRBJ2-1	.	.	TRBV5-1	TGCGCCAGCAGCCAGGATTGGGGACTCACCTACAATGAGCAGTTCTTC	CASSQDWGLTYNEQFF
TRBJ1-1	.	.	TRBV2	TGTGCCAGCAGTCAACAGACAGTTATGAACACTGAAGCTTTCTTT	CASSQQTVMNTEAFF
TRBJ2-1	.	TRBD1	TRBV19	TGTGCCAGTAGTATATCCAGGGGGAATGAGCAGTTCTTC	CASSISRGNEQFF
TRBJ1-2	.	TRBD1	TRBV6-1	TGTGCCAGCAGTGAAATGGAGGGGGCAGGTGGCTACACCTTC	CASSEMEGAGGYTF
TRBJ2-7	.	.	TRBV30	TGTGCCTGGAGCCCACAAACCTACGAGCAGTACTTC	CAWSPQTYEQYF
TRBJ1-3	.	.	TRBV7-2	TGTGCCAGCAGCTTGGGGGGGACTGGAAACACCATATATTTT	CASSLGGTGNTIYF
TRBJ2-7	few	TRBD1	TRBV19	TGTGCCAGTAGTATCCGGGACAGGGGCCTTGGCCGACGAGGTTCGGAGCAGTACTTC	CASSIRDRGLGRRGSEQYF
TRBJ1-4	few	TRBD1	TRBV19	TGTGCCAGTAGTACGGGACAGGAGGAGGGGCAACTGTTTTTT	CASSTGQEEGQLFF
TRBJ1-6	.	TRBD1	TRBV19	TGTGCCAGTAGTATGACAGGGGGCTCCTATAATTCACCCCTCCACTTT	CASSMTGGSYNSPLHF
TRBJ1-1	.	TRBD1	TRBV29-1	TGCAGCGTCGTTCCGGGACAGGTGAACACTGAAGCTTTCTTT	CSVVPGQVNTEAFF
TRBJ2-6	.	.	TRBV5-1	TGCGCCAGCAGTTTATCAGGGTTCCCTGGGGCCAACGTCCTGACTTTC	CASSLSGFPGANVLTF
TRBJ2-2	once	.	TRBV30	TGTGCCTGGAGTGTACTTGAGGCCGGGGAGCTGTTTTTT	CAWSVLEAGELFF
TRBJ1-2	.	.	TRBV5-1	TGCGCCAGCAGCTTGCCCGGGGAGGGCTACACCTTC	CASSLPGEGYTF
TRBJ1-2	.	TRBD1	TRBV10-1	TGCGCCAGCAGTGCCGGGACAGGGAACTATGGCTACACCTTC	CASSAGTGNYGYTF
TRBJ1-1	once	TRBD1	TRBV5-6	TGTGCCAGCAGCGGGACCGGGACAGACGTGAACACTGAAGCTTTCTTT	CASSGTGTDVNTEAFF
TRBJ1-1	.	.	TRBV9	TGTGCCAGCAGTTTACAGGGCACTGAAGCTTTCTTT	CASSLQGTEAFF
TRBJ1-5	.	.	TRBV28	TGTGCCAGCAGTTTATTTACAGGGCTAGGTAATCAGCCCCAGCATTTT	CASSLFTGLGNQPQHF
TRBJ2-7	.	.	TRBV5-1	TGCGCCAGCAGCTTGGCTGGGGAGGCCTACGAGCAGTACTTC	CASSLAGEAYEQYF
TRBJ1-1	.	.	TRBV3-1/TRBV3-2	TGTGCCAGCAGCCAAGTACAGACGAACACTGAAGCTTTCTTT	CASSQVQTNTEAFF
TRBJ1-1	.	.	TRBV29-1	TGCAGCGTAGAGGACAGGAACACTGAAGCTTTCTTT	CSVEDRNTEAFF
TRBJ2-4	.	.	TRBV6-1	TGTGCCAGCAGTGATCGGAGGGGAGACATTCAGTACTTC	CASSDRRGDIQYF
TRBJ1-2	.	TRBD1	TRBV9	TGTGCCAGCAGCCCCGGGACAGGGGGCGCGGGGGGCTACACCTTC	CASSPGTGGAGGYTF
TRBJ2-3	.	TRBD2	TRBV10-3	TGTGCCATCAGTCGATTACTAGCGGGGACAGATACGCAGTATTTT	CAISRLLAGTDTQYF
TRBJ2-3	.	TRBD2	TRBV6-2/TRBV6-3	TGTGCCAGCAGTTCCAGACTAGCGGGGGCCCGCGGTGCGCAGTATTTT	CASSSRLAGARGAQYF
TRBJ1-4	few	TRBD1	TRBV27	TGTGCCAGCAGTCCGCGGACAGGGAGGGAATATGAAAAACTGTTTTTT	CASSPRTGREYEKLFF
TRBJ1-1	.	.	TRBV5-4	TGTGCCAGCAGCTTACAGTTGAACACTGAAGCTTTCTTT	CASSLQLNTEAFF
TRBJ2-3	.	TRBD2	TRBV7-8	TGTGCCAGCAGCATATTTAGCGGGGGGGCCTCTTCTGATACGCAGTATTTT	CASSIFSGGASSDTQYF
TRBJ2-1	.	TRBD2	TRBV4-1	TGCGCCAGCAGCCAAGTCCGTAGCGGGGGGGCTTCCTTAAAAGAGCAGTTCTTC	CASSQVRSGGASLKEQFF
TRBJ1-1	.	.	TRBV5-1	TGCGCCAGCAGCTTGATTGGGGCAAGGAACACTGAAGCTTTCTTT	CASSLIGARNTEAFF
TRBJ2-3	.	TRBD1	TRBV18	TGTGCCAGCTCACCGCGGACAGGGCAGCTTACAACTAGCACAGATACGCAGTATTTT	CASSPRTGQLTTSTDTQYF